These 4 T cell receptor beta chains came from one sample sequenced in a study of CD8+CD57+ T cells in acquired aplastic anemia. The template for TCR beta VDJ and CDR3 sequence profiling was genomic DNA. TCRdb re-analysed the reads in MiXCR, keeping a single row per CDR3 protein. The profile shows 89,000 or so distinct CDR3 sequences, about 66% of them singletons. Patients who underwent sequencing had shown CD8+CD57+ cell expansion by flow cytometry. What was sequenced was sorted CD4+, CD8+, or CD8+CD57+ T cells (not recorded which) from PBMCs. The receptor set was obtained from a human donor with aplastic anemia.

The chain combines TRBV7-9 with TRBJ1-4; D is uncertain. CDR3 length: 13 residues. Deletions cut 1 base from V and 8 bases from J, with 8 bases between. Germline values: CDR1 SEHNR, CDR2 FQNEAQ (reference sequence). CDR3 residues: CASSLDGREKLFF. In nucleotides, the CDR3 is TGTGCCAGCAGCTTAGACGGCAGAGAAAAACTGTTTTTT.

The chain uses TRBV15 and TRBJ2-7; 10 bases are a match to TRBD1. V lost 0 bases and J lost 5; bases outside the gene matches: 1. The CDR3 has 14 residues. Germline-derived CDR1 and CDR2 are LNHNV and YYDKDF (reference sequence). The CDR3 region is CATSRETGGDEQYF. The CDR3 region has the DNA TGTGCCACCAGCAGAGAGACAGGGGGCGACGAGCAGTACTTC.

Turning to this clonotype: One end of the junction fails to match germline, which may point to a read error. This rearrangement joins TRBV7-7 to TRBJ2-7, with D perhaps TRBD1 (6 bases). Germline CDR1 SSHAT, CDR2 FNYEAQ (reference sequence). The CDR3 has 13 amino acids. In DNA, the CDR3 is TGTGCTAGCAGCTTCAACAGGGAGTACGAGCAGTACTTC. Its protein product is CASSFNREYEQYF.

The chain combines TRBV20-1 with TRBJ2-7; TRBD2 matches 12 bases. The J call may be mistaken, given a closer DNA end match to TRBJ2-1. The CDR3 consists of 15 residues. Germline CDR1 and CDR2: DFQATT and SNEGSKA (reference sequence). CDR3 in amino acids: CSARVASGRAGEQFF. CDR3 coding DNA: TGCAGTGCTAGAGTGGCTAGCGGGAGGGCGGGTGAGCAGTTCTTC.